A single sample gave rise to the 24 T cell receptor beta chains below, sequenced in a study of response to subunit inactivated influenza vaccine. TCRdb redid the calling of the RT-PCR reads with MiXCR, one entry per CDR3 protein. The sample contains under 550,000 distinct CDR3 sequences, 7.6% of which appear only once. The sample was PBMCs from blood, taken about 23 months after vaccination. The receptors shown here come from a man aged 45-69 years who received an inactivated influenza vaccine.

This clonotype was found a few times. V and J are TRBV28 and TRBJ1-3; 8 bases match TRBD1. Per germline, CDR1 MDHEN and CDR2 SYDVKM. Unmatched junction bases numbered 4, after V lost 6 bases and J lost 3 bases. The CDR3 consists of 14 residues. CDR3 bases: TGTGCCAGCAGGGAACAGGGGGGTGGAAACACCATATATTTT. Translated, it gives CASREQGGGNTIYF.

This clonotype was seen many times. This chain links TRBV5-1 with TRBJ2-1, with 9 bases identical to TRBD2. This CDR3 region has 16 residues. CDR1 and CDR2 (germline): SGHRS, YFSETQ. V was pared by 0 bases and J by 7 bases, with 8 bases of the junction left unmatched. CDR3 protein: CASSLGAGGPVNEQFF. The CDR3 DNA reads TGCGCCAGCAGCTTGGGTGCGGGAGGGCCGGTGAATGAGCAGTTCTTC.

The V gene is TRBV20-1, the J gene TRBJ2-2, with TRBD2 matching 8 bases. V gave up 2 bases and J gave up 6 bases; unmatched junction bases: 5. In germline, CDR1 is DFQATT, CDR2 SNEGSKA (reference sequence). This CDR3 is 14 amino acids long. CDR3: CSARSPRGAGELFF. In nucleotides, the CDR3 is TGCAGTGCTAGATCCCCGCGGGGGGCCGGGGAGCTGTTTTTT.

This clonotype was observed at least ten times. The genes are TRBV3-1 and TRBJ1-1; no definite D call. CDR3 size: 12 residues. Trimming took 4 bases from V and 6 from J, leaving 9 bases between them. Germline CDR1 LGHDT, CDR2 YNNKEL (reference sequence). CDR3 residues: CASSRTGSEAFF. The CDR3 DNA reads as TGTGCCAGCAGCCGTACGGGGTCTGAAGCTTTCTTT.

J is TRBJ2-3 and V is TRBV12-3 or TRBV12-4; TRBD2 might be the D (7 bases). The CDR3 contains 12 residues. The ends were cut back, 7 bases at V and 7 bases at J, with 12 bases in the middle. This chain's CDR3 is CASNRGAYTQYF. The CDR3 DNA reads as TGTGCCAGCAATCGGGGGGCATATACGCAGTATTTT.

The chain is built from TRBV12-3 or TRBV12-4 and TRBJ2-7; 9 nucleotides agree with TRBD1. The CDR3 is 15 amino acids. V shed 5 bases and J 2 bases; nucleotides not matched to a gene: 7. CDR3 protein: CASSKQGASPYEQYF. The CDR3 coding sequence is TGTGCCAGCAGTAAACAGGGGGCGAGCCCCTACGAGCAGTACTTC.

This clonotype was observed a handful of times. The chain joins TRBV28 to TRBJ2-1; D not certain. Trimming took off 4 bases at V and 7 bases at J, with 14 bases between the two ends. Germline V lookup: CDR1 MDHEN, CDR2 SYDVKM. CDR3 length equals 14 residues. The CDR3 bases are TGTGCCAGCAGTTCTCAAATCTTTGGGAATGAGCAGTTCTTC. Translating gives CASSSQIFGNEQFF.

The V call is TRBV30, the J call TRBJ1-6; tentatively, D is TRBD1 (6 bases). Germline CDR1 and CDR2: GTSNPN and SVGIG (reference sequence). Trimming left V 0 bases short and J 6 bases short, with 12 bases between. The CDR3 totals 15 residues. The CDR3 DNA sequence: TGTGCCTGGAGTGTGGTTGGGACACGTAATTCACCCCTCCACTTT. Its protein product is CAWSVVGTRNSPLHF. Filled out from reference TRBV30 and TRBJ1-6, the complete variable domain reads SQTIHQWPATLVQPVGSPLSLECTVEGTSNPNLYWYRQAAGRGLQLLFYSVGIGQISSEVPQNLSASRPQDRQFILSSKKLLLSDSGFYLCAWSVVGTRNSPLHFGNGTRLTVT.

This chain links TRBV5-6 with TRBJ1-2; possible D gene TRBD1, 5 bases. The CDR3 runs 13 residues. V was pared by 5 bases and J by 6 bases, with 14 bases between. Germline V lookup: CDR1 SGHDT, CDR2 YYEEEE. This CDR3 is CASRVREADGYTF. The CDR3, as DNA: TGTGCCAGCAGGGTCAGGGAGGCGGATGGCTACACCTTC. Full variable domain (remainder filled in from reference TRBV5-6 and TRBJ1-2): DAGVTQSPTHLIKTRGQQVTLRCSPKSGHDTVSWYQQALGQGPQFIFQYYEEEERQRGNFPDRFSGHQFPNYSSELNVNALLLGDSALYLCASRVREADGYTFGSGTRLTVV.

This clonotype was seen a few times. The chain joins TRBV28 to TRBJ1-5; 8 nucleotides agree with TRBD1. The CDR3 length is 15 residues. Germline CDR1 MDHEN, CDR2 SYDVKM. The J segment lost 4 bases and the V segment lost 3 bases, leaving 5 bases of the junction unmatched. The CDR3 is CASSFLRTGNQPQHF. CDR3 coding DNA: TGTGCCAGCAGTTTCCTGAGGACAGGGAATCAGCCCCAGCATTTT.

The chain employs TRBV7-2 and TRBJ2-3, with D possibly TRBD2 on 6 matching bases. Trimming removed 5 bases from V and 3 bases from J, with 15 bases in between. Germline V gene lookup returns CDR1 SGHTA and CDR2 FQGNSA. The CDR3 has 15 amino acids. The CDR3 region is CASSPLGLFTDTQYF. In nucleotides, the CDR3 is TGTGCCAGCAGCCCTTTGGGACTTTTTACAGATACGCAGTATTTT.

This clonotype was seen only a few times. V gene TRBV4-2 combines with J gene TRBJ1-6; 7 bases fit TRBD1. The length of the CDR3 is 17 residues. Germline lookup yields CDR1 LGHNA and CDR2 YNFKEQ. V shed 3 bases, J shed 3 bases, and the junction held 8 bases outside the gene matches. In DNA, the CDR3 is TGTGCCAGCAGCCAGAAGGCAGGGGGGAACTATAATTCACCCCTCCACTTT. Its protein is CASSQKAGGNYNSPLHF.

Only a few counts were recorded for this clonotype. The CDR3 coding sequence is TGTGCCAGTAGACAGGGTGGCAGCAATCAGCCCCAGCATTTT. Residues: CASRQGGSNQPQHF. The chain combines TRBV5-6 with TRBJ1-5, with TRBD1 identical over 7 bases. The CDR3 totals 14 residues. The germline V gene encodes CDR1 SGHDT and CDR2 YYEEEE. The junction had 6 bases not matched to a gene; V was cut back by 8 bases and J by 1 base. The whole variable domain, remainder taken from reference TRBV5-6 and TRBJ1-5, is DAGVTQSPTHLIKTRGQQVTLRCSPKSGHDTVSWYQQALGQGPQFIFQYYEEEERQRGNFPDRFSGHQFPNYSSELNVNALLLGDSALYLCASRQGGSNQPQHFGDGTRLSIL.

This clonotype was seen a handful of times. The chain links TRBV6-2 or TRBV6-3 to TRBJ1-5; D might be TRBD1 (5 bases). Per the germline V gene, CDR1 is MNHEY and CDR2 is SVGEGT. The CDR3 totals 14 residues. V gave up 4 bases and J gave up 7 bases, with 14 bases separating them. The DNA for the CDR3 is TGTGCCAGCAGTTCTTCCAGGGCTAGACAGCCCCAGCATTTT. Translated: CASSSSRARQPQHF.

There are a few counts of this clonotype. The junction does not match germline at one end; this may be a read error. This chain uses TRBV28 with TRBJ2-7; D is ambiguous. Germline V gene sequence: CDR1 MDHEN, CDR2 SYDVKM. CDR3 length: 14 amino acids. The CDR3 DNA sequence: TGTGCCATCAGTCTTAGTAGCAGGTTAAACGAGCAGTACTTC. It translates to CAISLSSRLNEQYF. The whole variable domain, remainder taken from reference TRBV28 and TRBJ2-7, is DVKVTQSSRYLVKRTGEKVFLECVQDMDHENMFWYRQDPGLGLRLIYFSYDVKMKEKGDIPEGYSVSREKKERFSLILESASTNQTSMYLCAISLSSRLNEQYFGPGTRLTVT.

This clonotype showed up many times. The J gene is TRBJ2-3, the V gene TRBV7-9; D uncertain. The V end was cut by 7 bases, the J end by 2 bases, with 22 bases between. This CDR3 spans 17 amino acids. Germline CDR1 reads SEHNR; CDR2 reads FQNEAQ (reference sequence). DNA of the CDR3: TGTGCCAGCACCCACCCCCAAGGCTCTTTCCTCACAGATACGCAGTATTTT. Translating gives CASTHPQGSFLTDTQYF.

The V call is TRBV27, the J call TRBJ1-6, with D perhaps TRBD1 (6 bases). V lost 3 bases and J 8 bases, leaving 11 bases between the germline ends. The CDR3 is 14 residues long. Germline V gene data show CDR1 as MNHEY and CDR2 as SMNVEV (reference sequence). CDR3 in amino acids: CASSLTGPYSPLHF. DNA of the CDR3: TGTGCCAGCAGTTTGACAGGTCCATATTCACCCCTCCACTTT.

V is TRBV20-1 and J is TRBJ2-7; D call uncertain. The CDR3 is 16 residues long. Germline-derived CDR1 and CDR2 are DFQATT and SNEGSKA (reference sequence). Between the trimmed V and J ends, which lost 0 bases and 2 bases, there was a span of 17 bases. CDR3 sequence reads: CSARDLARPPTYEQYF. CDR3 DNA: TGCAGTGCTAGAGATTTGGCGAGGCCCCCTACCTACGAGCAGTACTTC.

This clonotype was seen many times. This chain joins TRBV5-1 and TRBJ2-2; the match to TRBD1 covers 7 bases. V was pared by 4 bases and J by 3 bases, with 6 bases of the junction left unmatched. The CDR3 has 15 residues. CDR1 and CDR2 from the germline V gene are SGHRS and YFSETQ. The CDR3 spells CASSTRQGHTGELFF. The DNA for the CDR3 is TGCGCCAGCAGCACCCGACAGGGCCACACCGGGGAGCTGTTTTTT. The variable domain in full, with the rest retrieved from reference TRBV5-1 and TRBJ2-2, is KAGVTQTPRYLIKTRGQQVTLSCSPISGHRSVSWYQQTPGQGLQFLFEYFSETQRNKGNFPGRFSGRQFSNSRSEMNVSTLELGDSALYLCASSTRQGHTGELFFGEGSRLTVL.

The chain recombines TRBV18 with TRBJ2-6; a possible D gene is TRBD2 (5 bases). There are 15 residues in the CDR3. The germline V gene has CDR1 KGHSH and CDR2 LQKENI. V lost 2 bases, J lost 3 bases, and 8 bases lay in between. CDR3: CASSPTAVGANVLTF. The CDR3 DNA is TGTGCCAGCTCACCAACAGCGGTTGGGGCCAACGTCCTGACTTTC.

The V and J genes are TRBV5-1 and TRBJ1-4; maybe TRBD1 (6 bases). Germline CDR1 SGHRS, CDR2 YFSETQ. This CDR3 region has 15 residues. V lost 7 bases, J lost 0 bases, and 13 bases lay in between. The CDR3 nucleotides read TGCGCCAGCTGCCCGGGACAAGCAACTAATGAAAAACTGTTTTTT. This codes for CASCPGQATNEKLFF. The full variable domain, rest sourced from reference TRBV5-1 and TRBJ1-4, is KAGVTQTPRYLIKTRGQQVTLSCSPISGHRSVSWYQQTPGQGLQFLFEYFSETQRNKGNFPGRFSGRQFSNSRSEMNVSTLELGDSALYLCASCPGQATNEKLFFGSGTQLSVL.

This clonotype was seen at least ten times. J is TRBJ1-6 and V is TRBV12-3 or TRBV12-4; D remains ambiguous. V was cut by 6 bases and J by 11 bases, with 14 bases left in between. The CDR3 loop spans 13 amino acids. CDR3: CASSPSGNAPLHF. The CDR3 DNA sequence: TGTGCCAGCAGCCCTTCCGGCAATGCACCCCTCCACTTT.

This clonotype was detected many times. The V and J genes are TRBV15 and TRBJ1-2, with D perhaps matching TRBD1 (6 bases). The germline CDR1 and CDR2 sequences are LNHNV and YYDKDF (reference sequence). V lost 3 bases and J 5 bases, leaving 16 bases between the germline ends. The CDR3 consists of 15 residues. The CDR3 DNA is TGTGCCACCAGCAGGTCACAACAGGGAACGTATGGCTACACCTTC. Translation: CATSRSQQGTYGYTF.

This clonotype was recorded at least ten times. The CDR3 protein is CASSRESGEKLFF. DNA for the CDR3: TGTGCCAGCTCACGAGAGTCTGGCGAAAAACTGTTTTTT. V usage is TRBV18 and J usage is TRBJ1-4; D uncertain. CDR3 size: 13 residues. The V gene's germline CDR1 is KGHSH and CDR2 LQKENI. The ends were cut back, 4 bases at V and 8 bases at J, with 11 bases in the middle.